The clone carrying this T cell receptor (beta chain) has only a few counts. What it recognizes is unknown. The entry originates in a study of CD8 T cell repertoires and HIV-1 epitope variants. About the study: Tested: three Gag epitope families, Nef HW9 and YT9.

This table comes from immunoSEQ multiplex PCR, and its TCRdb copy is limited to in-frame clones, with some not included. The profile shows roughly 4,500 clones, just over 65% of them singletons. From germline, CDR1 is MDHEN and CDR2 SYDVKM. J lost 4 bases, V lost 5 bases, and 5 bases had no gene match. The CDR3 is 15 residues long. The receptor was derived from a male donor with HIV. Sequenced input: cultured CD8+ T cells derived from PBMCs. The gene calls are TRBV28 and TRBJ1-5; 10 nucleotides agree with TRBD1. The DNA for the CDR3 is TGTGCCAGCAGTCTGACAGGGGGCAGTAATCAGCCCCAGCATTTT. Protein product: CASSLTGGSNQPQHF.